This record covers a single T cell receptor beta chain. Its specificity is not known. This specimen comes from a study of identical twins. cDNA carried unique molecular identifiers, and a universal primer site was added by template switching. TCRdb used MiXCR to reprocess the 5' RACE reads, holding one entry per CDR3 protein. The repertoire has 350,000 or so distinct CDR3 sequences, around 12% of them found once; the top ten carry 7.2%. Notes on the study in general: Excess low generation probability was seen in twin-shared out-of-frame alpha sequences. Insertion counts were lower in abundant cord blood beta clonotypes, a trend that memory repertoires did not show.

Germline CDR1 is SQVTM and CDR2 is ANQGSEA. This CDR3 has 16 amino acids. Between the trimmed V and J ends, which lost 4 bases and 0 bases, there was a span of 13 bases. The sample was also reused in another study, on yellow fever vaccine responses in identical twins. Per that paper: Reportedly, twins' vaccine T cell responses looked partly convergent and partly personalized.

The V gene is TRBV29-1, the J gene TRBJ2-6; D is possibly TRBD2 (5 bases). Sequencing was performed on CD8+ T cells sorted from blood. This receptor was obtained from a young woman in good health. Here the CDR3 DNA reads TGCAGCGTTGTTATGGTCGGGGTCTCTGGGGCCAACGTCCTGACTTTC. This sequence encodes CSVVMVGVSGANVLTF. Supplemented by reference TRBV29-1 and TRBJ2-6, the full variable domain reads SAVISQKPSRDICQRGTSLTIQCQVDSQVTMMFWYRQQPGQSLTLIATANQGSEATYESGFVIDKFPISRPNLTFSTLTVSNMSPEDSSIYLCSVVMVGVSGANVLTFGAGSRLTVL.